The rows below give T cell receptor beta chains drawn from one sample of a study of blood T cell repertoires in COVID-19. Data came from immunoSEQ multiplex PCR; TCRdb stores just in-frame clones and leaves some out. This table has about 72,000 clones, around 86% appearing once. Input material: peripheral blood. These receptors all come from a man in his sixties or seventies with active or convalescent COVID-19. Both conserved end residues are part of each CDR3. The order of the fields is D gene, clone size, J gene, V gene, CDR3 protein, CDR3 DNA. D genes are given only for firm matches. Clone size appears in some rows only: once, few, many, or a class for an expanded clone.

>.|.|TRBJ1-2|TRBV7-2
CASSLDYYGYTF
TGTGCCAGCAGCCTAGACTACTATGGCTACACCTTC
>TRBD1|once|TRBJ1-2|TRBV28
CASSFLTGGPYYGYTF
TGTGCCAGCAGTTTTTTGACAGGGGGCCCATACTATGGCTACACCTTC
>TRBD1|.|TRBJ2-1|TRBV6-5
CASRGTGTNNEQFF
TGTGCCAGCAGAGGGACAGGGACAAACAATGAGCAGTTCTTC
>TRBD2|few|TRBJ2-1|TRBV7-8
CASSRRRASGSPGPEQFF
TGTGCCAGCAGCCGACGTAGGGCTAGCGGGTCACCTGGGCCTGAGCAGTTCTTC
>.|.|TRBJ1-1|TRBV18
CASSELRGGRTNTEAFF
TGTGCCAGCTCAGAGTTACGGGGGGGGCGGACGAACACTGAAGCTTTCTTT
>.|.|TRBJ1-5|TRBV30
CAWSGGVNQPQHF
TGTGCCTGGAGTGGAGGAGTAAATCAGCCCCAGCATTTT
>.|.|TRBJ2-2|TRBV12-5
CASALGTGTGELFF
TGTGCTAGTGCCCTCGGGACTGGCACCGGGGAGCTGTTTTTT
>.|.|TRBJ1-1|TRBV19
CASLSPRVGRAQAFF
TGTGCCAGTCTCTCCCCCCGCGTGGGCAGGGCCCAAGCTTTCTTT
>.|few|TRBJ1-6|TRBV30
CAWSGQGFSPLHF
TGTGCCTGGAGTGGGCAGGGGTTTTCACCCCTCCACTTT
>TRBD2|.|TRBJ2-7|TRBV30
CAWSPTWAGGPREQYF
TGTGCCTGGAGTCCCACATGGGCGGGAGGGCCGCGCGAGCAGTACTTC
>.|.|TRBJ1-1|TRBV10-3
CAISENPGVNTEAFF
TGTGCCATCAGCGAAAACCCGGGAGTCAACACTGAAGCTTTCTTT
>TRBD2|.|TRBJ2-5|TRBV6-5
CASKTSGKETQYF
TGTGCCAGCAAGACTAGCGGGAAGGAGACCCAGTACTTC
>.|.|TRBJ1-3|TRBV21-1
CASSPDRVGNTIYF
TGTGCCAGCAGCCCGGACAGGGTTGGAAACACCATATATTTT
>.|.|TRBJ1-5|TRBV28
CASSTPRGPQHF
TGTGCCAGCAGTACACCGCGGGGGCCCCAGCATTTT
>TRBD1|once|TRBJ1-1|TRBV6-2/TRBV6-3
CASSYAAGGLNTEAFF
TGTGCCAGCAGTTACGCGGCAGGGGGCTTGAACACTGAAGCTTTCTTT
>TRBD1|.|TRBJ2-3|TRBV20-1
CSASVPDRNTDTQYF
TGCAGTGCTAGTGTACCGGACAGGAACACAGATACGCAGTATTTT
>.|.|TRBJ1-4|TRBV9
CASSARTSGDEKLFF
TGTGCCAGCAGCGCCCGGACTTCTGGGGATGAAAAACTGTTTTTT
>.|.|TRBJ1-5|TRBV5-1
CASSVTGGSNQPQHF
TGCGCCAGCAGCGTTACGGGGGGCAGCAATCAGCCCCAGCATTTT
>.|.|TRBJ2-1|TRBV6-6
CASSGLVGGVYEQFF
TGTGCCAGCAGCGGTCTAGTGGGTGGAGTCTATGAGCAGTTCTTC
>.|few|TRBJ2-2|TRBV7-3
CASSLNGGSNTGELFF
TGTGCCAGCAGCTTAAATGGGGGGTCGAACACCGGGGAGCTGTTTTTT
>TRBD1|.|TRBJ2-5|TRBV28
CASSLLTGATLGETQYF
TGTGCCAGCAGCCTTTTGACAGGGGCGACCCTAGGGGAGACCCAGTACTTC
>TRBD2|.|TRBJ2-7|TRBV25-1
CASSELAGSGEQYF
TGTGCCAGCAGTGAGCTAGCGGGATCCGGCGAGCAGTACTTC
>TRBD2|.|TRBJ2-2|TRBV19
CASRTPGLGVYGELFF
TGTGCCAGTAGGACCCCGGGACTAGGAGTTTACGGGGAGCTGTTTTTT
>TRBD1|.|TRBJ1-1|TRBV28
CASSSTGGRTEAFF
TGTGCCAGCAGTTCGACAGGGGGCAGAACTGAAGCTTTCTTT
>TRBD2|.|TRBJ2-7|TRBV6-2/TRBV6-3
CASSAGLAGFAFPPGREQYF
TGTGCCAGCAGTGCTGGACTAGCGGGATTTGCCTTCCCCCCAGGTCGGGAGCAGTACTTC
>TRBD1|.|TRBJ1-2|TRBV2
CASSPTGRGYGYTF
TGTGCCAGCAGTCCGACAGGGAGAGGGTATGGCTACACCTTC
>.|.|TRBJ1-5|TRBV28
CASTSSPPRGQPQHF
TGTGCCAGCACCTCCTCGCCCCCCAGGGGTCAGCCCCAGCATTTT
>.|.|TRBJ1-4|TRBV19
CASSRLNEKLFF
TGTGCCAGTAGTAGGCTGAATGAAAAACTGTTTTTT
>TRBD1|.|TRBJ2-1|TRBV9
CASSIGGAQFF
TGTGCCAGCAGCATAGGGGGCGCGCAGTTCTTC
>.|.|TRBJ1-6|TRBV2
CASSVEGDNSPLHF
TGTGCCAGCAGTGTCGAGGGGGATAATTCACCCCTCCACTTT
>TRBD1|.|TRBJ1-2|TRBV19
CASTLQGAAARSGYTF
TGTGCCAGTACCCTCCAGGGGGCGGCAGCTCGATCTGGCTACACCTTC
>TRBD2|.|TRBJ2-3|TRBV5-1
CASSLASGTSTDTQYF
TGCGCCAGCAGTTTGGCTAGCGGGACTAGCACAGATACGCAGTATTTT
>TRBD2|.|TRBJ2-2|TRBV4-1
CASSQGLAGGLGGELFF
TGCGCCAGCAGCCAGGGTCTAGCGGGAGGGCTGGGCGGGGAGCTGTTTTTT
>.|.|TRBJ1-1|TRBV3-1/TRBV3-2
CASSYSQGNTEAFF
TGTGCCAGCAGCTACTCACAGGGGAACACTGAAGCTTTCTTT